This T cell receptor (beta chain) was obtained from a study of blood T cell repertoires in COVID-19. Study-wide background: Some COVID-19 samples were acute and others convalescent; all came from the United States, Italy and Spain. Sources were T cells, B-cell-depleted T cells, or PBMCs; the material itself was cDNA or gDNA.

Clones were read by immunoSEQ multiplex PCR, and TCRdb kept only the in-frame ones, dropping some. The repertoire includes under 200,000 clones, approximately 81% of them detected once, and around 6% sits in the top ten. The CDR3 spans 15 residues. V was clipped by 1 base and J by 0 bases, with 8 bases between them. CDR1 is LNHNV and CDR2 is YYDKDF in the germline V gene (reference sequence). Residents of about 25 US areas, aged roughly 18 to 90 years, made up the participants. Participants had their cohort set by participant-reported clinical history. Sequencing was carried out using PBMCs or T cells enriched from blood (not recorded which). The genes are TRBV15 and TRBJ2-3, with a weak D call TRBD2 (6 bases). This TCR was sampled from a middle-aged woman with acute COVID-19. In DNA, the CDR3 is TGTGCCACCAGCAGAGGTAGCGGTAGCACAGATACGCAGTATTTT. Its translation is CATSRGSGSTDTQYF.